This TCR beta chain is drawn from a study of cytomegalovirus exposure and HLA in healthy donors. The PCR employed 60 Vbeta primers together with 13 Jbeta primers. The assay was immunoSEQ multiplex PCR, and TCRdb's table has in-frame clones only and misses some. The table for this sample gives about 84,000 clones. Germline assignment: CDR1 SGDLS and CDR2 YYNGEE. V was pared by 0 bases and J by 0 bases, with 10 bases between. The CDR3 length is 15 residues. V is TRBV9 and J is TRBJ2-7, with D possibly matching TRBD1 (6 bases). Sample: PBMCs. This TCR came from a man aged 50-60 years in good health and CMV-seronegative. The chain's CDR3 is CASSVEQGVSYEQYF. The CDR3 DNA sequence: TGTGCCAGCAGCGTAGAACAGGGAGTCTCCTACGAGCAGTACTTC.